These T cell receptor beta chains were read from a single sample in a study of CD8+ T cells in alopecia areata. The data were produced by immunoSEQ multiplex PCR, yet TCRdb's version contains in-frame clones alone and is incomplete. Of hundreds of thousands of clones in the sample, about three fifths were seen once. Here the sequenced sample was CD4+ T cells sorted from blood, taken at week 0. These receptor sequences come from a human donor with alopecia areata. Both conserved end residues are part of each CDR3. A D gene is named only where the DNA matches it firmly. Clone size, where shown, is once, few, many, or a class for clones that have expanded.

clone size,V gene,J gene,D gene,CDR3 DNA,CDR3 protein
.,TRBV7-3,TRBJ2-7,.,TGTGCCAGCAGCCCGCCTCGAAGGAGTGACGAGCAGTACTTC,CASSPPRRSDEQYF
.,TRBV9,TRBJ1-1,.,TGTGCCAGCAGCGTAGGAGGGGTAGCGAACACTGAAGCTTTCTTT,CASSVGGVANTEAFF
.,TRBV9,TRBJ1-2,.,TGTGCCAGCAGCGTAGCCCCGGGCAGGAACTATGGCTACACCTTC,CASSVAPGRNYGYTF
few,TRBV30,TRBJ1-5,TRBD1,TGTGCCTGGAGGGACAGGCGAAGCAATCAGCCCCAGCATTTT,CAWRDRRSNQPQHF
.,TRBV29-1,TRBJ2-2,TRBD2,TGCAGCGTTGAAAGACTAGCCCCGACCGGGGAGCTGTTTTTT,CSVERLAPTGELFF
.,TRBV2,TRBJ1-2,.,TGTGCCAGCAGTGAAAGTACCTATGGCTACACCTTC,CASSESTYGYTF
.,TRBV5-1,TRBJ2-5,.,TGCGCCAGCAAATCAACCGGAGGGACGCAAGAGACCCAGTACTTC,CASKSTGGTQETQYF
.,TRBV7-3,TRBJ2-7,.,TGTGCCAGCAGCTTAGCTCTCCACGCCTACGAGCAGTACTTC,CASSLALHAYEQYF
few,TRBV9,TRBJ1-6,TRBD1,TGTGCCAGCAGCGTGTTTGGACAGGATAATTCACCCCTCCACTTT,CASSVFGQDNSPLHF
few,TRBV7-9,TRBJ2-1,.,TGTGCCAGCAGCTTGGACTACTCCTACAATGAGCAGTTCTTC,CASSLDYSYNEQFF
.,TRBV2,TRBJ2-3,TRBD2,TGTGCCAGCAGCGCCGGGACTAGAGATACGCAGTATTTT,CASSAGTRDTQYF
.,TRBV5-1,TRBJ2-4,.,TGCGCAACGAGAGCCGGGACAAGCGGAAACATTCAGTACTTC,CATRAGTSGNIQYF
.,TRBV5-1,TRBJ2-1,TRBD1,TGCGCCAGCAGCTTCCAACAGGGGGGATCCTACAATGAGCAGTTCTTC,CASSFQQGGSYNEQFF
.,TRBV7-2,TRBJ1-2,.,TGTGCCAGCAGCACTCCCGGGCTCAACTATGGCTACACCTTC,CASSTPGLNYGYTF
.,TRBV19,TRBJ2-3,TRBD2,TGTGCCAGTAGTATTGGCGGGAGAGCCGGAGATACGCAGTATTTT,CASSIGGRAGDTQYF
few,TRBV19,TRBJ2-5,.,TGTGCCAGTAGTATCCGACGGGGTGGACAAGAGACCCAGTACTTC,CASSIRRGGQETQYF
.,TRBV4-2,TRBJ2-3,.,TGTGCCAGCAGCCAAATTCTATCGGCGGAGAGCACAGATACGCAGTATTTT,CASSQILSAESTDTQYF
few,TRBV7-8,TRBJ2-7,.,TGTGCCAGCAGCTTAGAGCCCATTTACAGGGAAATCTACGAGCAGTACTTC,CASSLEPIYREIYEQYF
few,TRBV29-1,TRBJ2-7,TRBD1,TGCAGCGCCCGGGACAGCGGCTACGAGCAGTACTTC,CSARDSGYEQYF
.,TRBV4-1,TRBJ1-2,.,TGCGCCAGCAGCCAATCGAATAACTATGGCTACACCTTC,CASSQSNNYGYTF
few,TRBV7-8,TRBJ2-1,TRBD2,TGTGCCAGCAGCCCGGGACTAGCGGGAGGGGAGCAGTTCTTC,CASSPGLAGGEQFF
.,TRBV15,TRBJ2-1,TRBD2,TGTGCCACCAGCAGAGTCGGTAGCCTAGCGGGGGTGGACGAGCAGTTCTTC,CATSRVGSLAGVDEQFF
.,TRBV29-1,TRBJ1-1,.,TGCAGCGTTGAAGACACAGGTTTGAACACTGAAGCTTTCTTT,CSVEDTGLNTEAFF
.,TRBV20-1,TRBJ1-1,.,TGCAGTGCCCTCACGAGGGGGAGGGCTTTCTTT,CSALTRGRAFF
once,TRBV4-1,TRBJ1-2,.,TGCGCCAGCAGCCAAGTTGGCAGTTGGGGCTACACCTTC,CASSQVGSWGYTF
.,TRBV7-9,TRBJ2-7,.,TGTGCCAGCAGCCTGACCACGACTTCCTACGAGCAGTACTTC,CASSLTTTSYEQYF
.,TRBV11-2,TRBJ2-3,TRBD2,TGTGCCAGCAGCGTTAGCGGGAGCACAGATACGCAGTATTTT,CASSVSGSTDTQYF
.,TRBV15,TRBJ1-2,.,TGTGCCACCAGCAGAGACAGGATTAACTATGGCTACACCTTC,CATSRDRINYGYTF
few,TRBV29-1,TRBJ2-1,TRBD1,TGCAGTGACCCACTCGGACAGGGGCATTGGGAGCAGTTCTTC,CSDPLGQGHWEQFF
.,TRBV30,TRBJ1-6,.,TGTGCCTGGAGTTTCTCAGGGAATTCACCCCTCCACTTT,CAWSFSGNSPLHF
few,TRBV19,TRBJ1-2,.,TGTGCCAGTAGTATTCGGGATTGGGGCTACACCTTC,CASSIRDWGYTF
.,TRBV27,TRBJ2-5,.,TGTGCCAGCAGTTTTGACCAAGAGACCCAGTACTTC,CASSFDQETQYF
.,TRBV29-1,TRBJ1-2,.,TGCAGCGGTGGTAGCAGCCCAAACTATGGCTACACCTTC,CSGGSSPNYGYTF
once,TRBV12-2,TRBJ1-3,.,TGTGCAAGTCGCTACTCTGGAAACACCATATATTTT,CASRYSGNTIYF
.,TRBV7-9,TRBJ2-2,.,TGTGCCAGCAGCTTAGGAGGGCGAGGCACCGGGGAGCTGTTTTTT,CASSLGGRGTGELFF
few,TRBV30,TRBJ2-7,TRBD2,TGTGCCTGGAGTGTACGGATGGGACTAGCGGGAGCCAAGCCCTACGAGCAGTACTTC,CAWSVRMGLAGAKPYEQYF
.,TRBV30,TRBJ1-2,.,TGTGCCTGGAGTGTACGTAGCAGGGAGAACTACACCTTC,CAWSVRSRENYTF
.,TRBV6-6,TRBJ2-5,TRBD2,TGTGCCAGCAGGCGGACGGGGGGGACCCAGTACTTC,CASRRTGGTQYF
few,TRBV15,TRBJ2-7,.,TGTGCCACCAGCAGAGATATACAGGGCGAGCAGTACTTC,CATSRDIQGEQYF
.,TRBV13,TRBJ2-1,.,TGTGCCAGCAGCCCTCCCATAGAGAGGATATACAATGAGCAGTTCTTC,CASSPPIERIYNEQFF
.,TRBV5-6,TRBJ1-2,TRBD1,TGTGCCAGCAGCGAGGACAGGGTCTATGGCTACACCTTC,CASSEDRVYGYTF
.,TRBV27,TRBJ2-7,TRBD1,TGTGCCAGCAGTGCTGACAGGGATACCTACGAGCAGTACTTC,CASSADRDTYEQYF
.,TRBV14,TRBJ2-1,.,TGTGCCAGCAGCCAGTTCAATGAGCAGTTCTTC,CASSQFNEQFF
.,TRBV29-1,TRBJ1-1,.,TGCAGCGTTTCGCGCGGGGCTAACACTGAAGCTTTCTTT,CSVSRGANTEAFF
.,TRBV5-1,TRBJ2-1,.,TGCGCCAGCAGCTTGACGGCGGGTAGCTCCTACAATGAGCAGTTCTTC,CASSLTAGSSYNEQFF
once,TRBV30,TRBJ2-3,TRBD1,TGTGCCTGGAGTGTCGACTCAGGGGGAACGCAGTATTTT,CAWSVDSGGTQYF
few,TRBV7-3,TRBJ2-7,TRBD1,TGTGCCAGCAGCTGGACAGGTAGCTCCTACGAGCAGTACTTC,CASSWTGSSYEQYF
.,TRBV4-1,TRBJ2-3,.,TGCGCCAGCAGCCTAACCCTAACAGATACGCAGTATTTT,CASSLTLTDTQYF
few,TRBV6-1,TRBJ1-2,.,TGTGCCAGCAGTCAAAACGCGGGAACCCGCGGTGGCTACACCTTC,CASSQNAGTRGGYTF
.,TRBV4-2,TRBJ2-7,.,TGTGCCAGCAGCCAAGGACAGGAGCACTCCTACGAGCAGTACTTC,CASSQGQEHSYEQYF
.,TRBV29-1,TRBJ1-2,.,TGCAGCGTTGGAAGGTCGGGGACTGTCTATGGCTACACCTTC,CSVGRSGTVYGYTF
few,TRBV29-1,TRBJ1-2,.,TGCAGCGGCTCCGGGATCTCAGGGGACTATGGCTACACCTTC,CSGSGISGDYGYTF
once,TRBV18,TRBJ2-3,.,TGTGCCAGCTCACCAGAGTCCGTGTCAGATACGCAGTATTTT,CASSPESVSDTQYF
.,TRBV6-1,TRBJ2-4,TRBD2,TGTGCCAGCAGTGAGACTGCTAGCGGGAGGAGTGGCATTCAGTACTTC,CASSETASGRSGIQYF
.,TRBV2,TRBJ2-1,TRBD1,TGTGCCAGCAGCCAGGGACAGAGCTCCTACAATGAGCAGTTCTTC,CASSQGQSSYNEQFF
.,TRBV7-2,TRBJ2-7,.,TGTGCCAGCAGCCTCATGGGCGGGGAAGCCTACGAGCAGTACTTC,CASSLMGGEAYEQYF
.,TRBV9,TRBJ2-5,.,TGTGCCAGCAGCCCCCCGGGGGGCCAGGGTGGAGAGACCCAGTACTTC,CASSPPGGQGGETQYF
.,TRBV5-1,TRBJ2-7,.,TGCGCCAGCAGCTCCTCAACCTCCTACGAGCAGTACTTC,CASSSSTSYEQYF